These 11 T cell receptor beta chains came from one sample sequenced in a study of T cells in Graves' hyperthyroidism and ophthalmopathy. Regions amplified from RNA transcripts were the TCR beta CDR3 regions. Researchers ran a first-round RT-PCR on the TCR CDR3 using the HTBI primer set. TCRdb reanalysed the multiplex PCR reads using MiXCR and keeps one entry per CDR3 protein. The profile shows some 600,000 distinct CDR3 sequences, about 43% of them singletons. Sequencing was carried out using peripheral blood or thyroid tissue (not recorded which). Receptor source: a woman younger than 35 with Graves' hyperthyroidism.

This clonotype turned up a few times. This chain joins TRBV20-1 and TRBJ1-6, with 11 nucleotides matching TRBD1. The CDR3 totals 13 residues. Trimming cost V 5 bases and J 6 bases; bases outside gene matches: 0. The V gene's germline CDR1 is DFQATT and CDR2 SNEGSKA (reference sequence). CDR3 amino acids: CSAGQGANSPLHF. The CDR3 DNA reads as TGCAGTGCTGGACAGGGGGCTAATTCACCCCTCCACTTT.

For this clonotype: A much larger clonotype is one base distant, so this may be a read error. It is likely a read error, because the conserved phenylalanine at the end of the CDR3 is missing. The chain uses TRBV7-8 and TRBJ1-4, with TRBD1 identical over 7 bases. The trim removed 5 bases at V and 6 bases at J, leaving 6 bases unmatched. The CDR3 has 14 residues. The germline gives CDR1 SGHVS, CDR2 FQNEAQ. CDR3 DNA sequence: TGTGCCAGCAGCCAGACAGGGAAGGATGAAAAACTGTTTCTT. It specifies CASSQTGKDEKLFL.

Remarks on this clonotype: A read error is possible here, since a much larger clone lies one base away. The rearrangement links TRBV11-1 to TRBJ2-7; unclear D gene. The CDR3 spans 15 residues. In germline, CDR1 is SGHAT, CDR2 FQDESV (reference sequence). V gave up 5 bases and J gave up 2 bases, with 16 bases separating them. CDR3 sequence reads: CASSRVTDPPYEQYF. CDR3 nucleotides: TGTGCCAGCAGCAGAGTGACCGATCCTCCCTACGAGCAGTACTTC.

The chain carries TRBV25-1 and TRBJ1-2; a possible D gene is TRBD1 (5 bases). Trimming removed 4 bases at V and 10 bases at J, with 19 bases between. This CDR3 has 14 amino acids. Germline V lookup: CDR1 MGHDK, CDR2 SYGVNS. CDR3 sequence: CASSARVGQGDYTF. CDR3 nucleotides: TGTGCCAGCAGTGCTAGAGTAGGGCAGGGCGACTACACCTTC.

This chain joins TRBV2 and TRBJ1-4; TRBD1 might be the D (5 bases). This CDR3 spans 13 amino acids. Trimming pared 5 bases from V and 7 bases from J, leaving 11 bases between. Germline loops: CDR1 SNHLY, CDR2 FYNNEI. CDR3 DNA: TGTGCCAGCAGTCGGGACCTGCGTGAAAAACTGTTTTTT. Its protein is CASSRDLREKLFF.

Remarks on this clonotype: One end of the junction is discordant with germline, which a read error may explain. This sequence joins TRBV7-9 and TRBJ1-2; D not certain. This CDR3 is 16 amino acids long. Germline CDR1 and CDR2: SEHNR and FQNEAQ (reference sequence). The CDR3 here is CASSSSGQLPLYGHTF. In nucleotides, the CDR3 is TGTGCCAGCAGCTCCTCCGGGCAGCTTCCTCTCTATGGCCACACCTTC. Together with reference TRBV7-9 and TRBJ1-2, the CDR3 gives the full variable domain: DTGVSQNPRHKITKRGQNVTFRCDPISEHNRLYWYRQTLGQGPEFLTYFQNEAQLEKSRLLSDRFSAERPKGSFSTLEIQRTEQGDSAMYLCASSSSGQLPLYGHTFGSGTRLTVV.

This chain uses TRBV24-1 with TRBJ1-2; 8 bases map to TRBD1. V was clipped by 4 bases and J by 4 bases; unmatched bases: 7. In germline, CDR1 is KGHDR, CDR2 SFDVKD. The CDR3 is made up of 15 amino acids. CDR3: CATSETGTGIYGYTF. The CDR3 DNA follows: TGTGCCACCAGTGAAACCGGGACAGGTATCTATGGCTACACCTTC.

The table lists this clonotype with a few counts. This chain connects TRBV20-1 to TRBJ2-5, with 10 positions matching TRBD2. The V segment lost 5 bases and the J segment 5 bases; nucleotides outside the gene matches: 17. The CDR3 covers 17 residues. CDR1 and CDR2 (germline): DFQATT, SNEGSKA (reference sequence). The DNA for the CDR3 is TGCAGTGCTCCCAAGCGGACGGCTAGCGGGAGCGGGGAGACCCAGTACTTC. Translated, it gives CSAPKRTASGSGETQYF.

About this clonotype itself: The CDR3 end shows no conserved phenylalanine or tryptophan, and so a read error is likely. The limits of the CDR3 on the DNA are not certain, so only TCRdb's listed CDR3 is given. This rearrangement joins TRBV29-1 to TRBJ2-6. Termini included, the CDR3 measures 8 amino acids. Germline values: CDR1 SQVTM, CDR2 ANQGSEA. CDR3 region: CSVGRLDG.

The rearrangement uses TRBV20-1 and TRBJ1-2, with unresolved D. The V end lost 6 bases, the J end lost 0 bases, and 14 bases lay between the germline ends. Germline values: CDR1 DFQATT, CDR2 SNEGSKA (reference sequence). This CDR3 comprises 14 residues. The CDR3 sequence is CSASEIGANYGYTF. The CDR3 DNA sequence: TGCAGTGCCTCAGAGATAGGAGCTAACTATGGCTACACCTTC.

This clonotype has a single count. The chain uses TRBV5-1 and TRBJ1-1, with a possible D match to TRBD1 (5 bases). Trimming removed 5 bases at V and 3 bases at J, with 17 bases between. The V gene's germline CDR1 is SGHRS and CDR2 YFSETQ. CDR3 length equals 15 residues. For the CDR3, the DNA is TGCGCCAGCAGTGGGGGTGCAGGGTACGACACTGAAGCTTTCTTT. Amino acids: CASSGGAGYDTEAFF. The full variable domain, with the rest looked up from reference TRBV5-1 and TRBJ1-1, is KAGVTQTPRYLIKTRGQQVTLSCSPISGHRSVSWYQQTPGQGLQFLFEYFSETQRNKGNFPGRFSGRQFSNSRSEMNVSTLELGDSALYLCASSGGAGYDTEAFFGQGTRLTVV.